What follows are 3 T cell receptor beta chains derived from one specimen sequenced in a study of identifying expanded T cells in peripheral blood. This table comes from immunoSEQ multiplex PCR, and its TCRdb copy is limited to in-frame clones, with some not included. The sample has about 84,000 clones, roughly 86% seen once. The sequencing sample was made of blood. All receptors derive from a person aged 18 to 70 in good health.

The chain is built from TRBV30 and TRBJ1-2; D ambiguous. Trimming removed 5 bases from V and 8 bases from J, with 9 bases in between. The CDR3 has 10 residues. Germline V gene sequence: CDR1 GTSNPN, CDR2 SVGIG (reference sequence). In nucleotides, the CDR3 is TGTGCCTGGGGCCCGCAGGGCTACACCTTC. Amino acid sequence: CAWGPQGYTF.

V and J are TRBV18 and TRBJ1-1; D possibly corresponds to TRBD1 (6 bases). This CDR3 comprises 16 residues. Germline values: CDR1 KGHSH, CDR2 LQKENI. Deletions cut 6 bases from V and 1 base from J, with 18 bases between. The CDR3 DNA reads TGTGCCAGCTCGTCGGGGGCCTCCTGGGGGAACACTGAAGCTTTCTTT. Its protein product is CASSSGASWGNTEAFF.

The chain carries TRBV7-9 and TRBJ2-1, with D perhaps TRBD2 (5 bases). The CDR3 is 12 amino acids. With 5 bases removed from V and 9 bases from J, the gap between germline ends came to 11 bases. Per the germline V gene, CDR1 is SEHNR and CDR2 is FQNEAQ (reference sequence). The CDR3 here is CASSPRVGEQFF. CDR3 sequence (DNA): TGTGCCAGCAGCCCGCGGGTCGGTGAGCAGTTCTTC. The entire variable domain, with the rest obtained from reference TRBV7-9 and TRBJ2-1, is as follows: DTGVSQNPRHKITKRGQNVTFRCDPISEHNRLYWYRQTLGQGPEFLTYFQNEAQLEKSRLLSDRFSAERPKGSFSTLEIQRTEQGDSAMYLCASSPRVGEQFFGPGTRLTVL.